The entry below describes one T cell receptor (beta chain). The antigen is undetermined. Generated by immunoSEQ multiplex PCR, the TCRdb table keeps only in-frame clones and is missing some. The sample yields fewer than 45,000 clones, around 95% seen once. This record comes from a study of graft-versus-host responses after intestinal transplantation. As for the study in general: Among the recipients, transplants were multivisceral, liver-intestinal, or isolated intestinal.

Study-wide results and caveats: Peak levels of circulating GvH clones tracked with early post-transplant HvG declines. The recipient marrow held GvH clones, and some of them showed up first in ileum or blood.

The clonotype comes from a human patient who received an intestinal transplant, so some T cells may come from the graft donor. The input for sequencing was PBMCs, taken 16 days after intestinal transplant.

CDR3 sequence (DNA): TGTGCCAGTAGTATAGGGACAGGGAACTACGAGCAGTACTTC. Its protein product is CASSIGTGNYEQYF. V is TRBV19 and J is TRBJ2-7; 8 bases fit TRBD1. CDR3 length: 14 amino acids. V was clipped by 1 base and J by 3 bases; unmatched bases: 2. Germline lookup yields CDR1 LNHDA and CDR2 SQIVND (reference sequence).